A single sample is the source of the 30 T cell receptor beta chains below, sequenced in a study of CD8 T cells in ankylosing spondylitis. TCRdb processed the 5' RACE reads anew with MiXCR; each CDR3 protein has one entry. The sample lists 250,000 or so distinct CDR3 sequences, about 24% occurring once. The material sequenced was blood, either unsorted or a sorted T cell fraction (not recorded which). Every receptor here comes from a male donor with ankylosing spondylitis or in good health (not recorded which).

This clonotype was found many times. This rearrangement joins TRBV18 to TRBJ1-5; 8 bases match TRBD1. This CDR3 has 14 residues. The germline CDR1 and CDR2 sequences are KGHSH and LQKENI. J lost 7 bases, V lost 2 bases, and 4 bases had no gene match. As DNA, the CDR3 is TGTGCCAGCTCACCAACGACAGGGGACCAGCCCCAGCATTTT. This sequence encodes CASSPTTGDQPQHF.

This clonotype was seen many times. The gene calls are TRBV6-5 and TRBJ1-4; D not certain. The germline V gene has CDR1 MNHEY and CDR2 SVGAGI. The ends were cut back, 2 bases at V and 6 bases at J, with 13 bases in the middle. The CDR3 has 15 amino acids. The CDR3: CASSYAAGTHEKLFF. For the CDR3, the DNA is TGTGCCAGCAGTTACGCCGCAGGAACCCATGAAAAACTGTTTTTT.

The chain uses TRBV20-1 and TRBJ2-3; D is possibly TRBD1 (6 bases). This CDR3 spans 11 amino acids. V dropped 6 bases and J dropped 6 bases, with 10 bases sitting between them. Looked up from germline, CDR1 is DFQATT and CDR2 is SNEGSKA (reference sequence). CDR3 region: CSARRGDTQYF. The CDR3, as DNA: TGCAGTGCCCGAAGGGGGGATACGCAGTATTTT.

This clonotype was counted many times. The DNA of the CDR3 is TGCAGCGTTCGGACGGGTGAGCAGTTCTTC. This codes for CSVRTGEQFF. The chain uses TRBV29-1 and TRBJ2-1, with D uncertain. CDR1 is SQVTM, CDR2 ANQGSEA, per germline. This CDR3 is built from 10 residues. The V end was cut by 5 bases, the J end by 9 bases, with 8 bases between.

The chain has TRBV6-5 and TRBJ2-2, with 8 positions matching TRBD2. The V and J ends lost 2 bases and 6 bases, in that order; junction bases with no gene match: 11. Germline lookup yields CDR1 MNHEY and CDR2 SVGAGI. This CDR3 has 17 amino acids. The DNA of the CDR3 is TGTGCCAGCAGTTACCCCCAGGTAGCGGGGATGGCCGGGGAGCTGTTTTTT. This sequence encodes CASSYPQVAGMAGELFF.

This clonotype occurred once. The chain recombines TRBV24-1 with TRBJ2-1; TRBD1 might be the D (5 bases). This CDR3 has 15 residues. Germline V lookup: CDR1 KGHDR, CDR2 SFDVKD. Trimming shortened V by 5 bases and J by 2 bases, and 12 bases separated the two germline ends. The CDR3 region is CATSGGRVAYNEQFF. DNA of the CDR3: TGTGCCACCAGTGGCGGCAGGGTAGCCTACAATGAGCAGTTCTTC.

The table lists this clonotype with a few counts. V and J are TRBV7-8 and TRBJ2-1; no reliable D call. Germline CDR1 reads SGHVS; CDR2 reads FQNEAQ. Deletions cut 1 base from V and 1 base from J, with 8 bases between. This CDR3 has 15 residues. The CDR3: CASSLVTVSYNEQFF. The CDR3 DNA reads TGTGCCAGCAGCTTAGTAACGGTTTCCTACAATGAGCAGTTCTTC.

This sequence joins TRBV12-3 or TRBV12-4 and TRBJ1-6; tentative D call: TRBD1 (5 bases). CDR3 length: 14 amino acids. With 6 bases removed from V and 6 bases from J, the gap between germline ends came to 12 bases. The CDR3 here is CASSRGGINSPLHF. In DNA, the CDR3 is TGTGCCAGCAGCCGGGGGGGGATTAATTCACCCCTCCACTTT.

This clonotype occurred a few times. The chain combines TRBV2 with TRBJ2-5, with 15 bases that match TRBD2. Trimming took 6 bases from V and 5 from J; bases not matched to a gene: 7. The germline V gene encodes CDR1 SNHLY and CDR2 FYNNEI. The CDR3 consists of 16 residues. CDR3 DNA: TGTGCCAGCAGCGGGACTAGCGGGGGGCGGGGGGAGACCCAGTACTTC. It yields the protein CASSGTSGGRGETQYF.

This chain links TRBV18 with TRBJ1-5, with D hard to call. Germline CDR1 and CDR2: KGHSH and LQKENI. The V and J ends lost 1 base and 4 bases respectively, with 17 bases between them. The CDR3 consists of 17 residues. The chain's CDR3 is CASSPQREGHGNQPQHF. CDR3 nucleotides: TGTGCCAGCTCACCACAGAGGGAAGGCCATGGAAATCAGCCCCAGCATTTT.

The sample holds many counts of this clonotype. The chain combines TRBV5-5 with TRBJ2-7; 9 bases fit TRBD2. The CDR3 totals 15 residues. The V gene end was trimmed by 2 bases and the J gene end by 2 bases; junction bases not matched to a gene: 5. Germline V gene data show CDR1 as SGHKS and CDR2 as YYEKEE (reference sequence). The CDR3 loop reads CASSFRLAVTYEQYF. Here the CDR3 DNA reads TGTGCCAGCAGCTTCCGACTAGCGGTCACCTACGAGCAGTACTTC.

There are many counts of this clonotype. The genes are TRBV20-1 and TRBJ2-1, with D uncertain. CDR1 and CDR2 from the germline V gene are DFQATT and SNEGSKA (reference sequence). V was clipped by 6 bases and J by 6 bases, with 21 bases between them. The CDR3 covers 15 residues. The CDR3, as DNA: TGCAGTGCAAGCGCCCCCTCCCTTGCGTCCAATGAGCAGTTCTTC. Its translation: CSASAPSLASNEQFF.

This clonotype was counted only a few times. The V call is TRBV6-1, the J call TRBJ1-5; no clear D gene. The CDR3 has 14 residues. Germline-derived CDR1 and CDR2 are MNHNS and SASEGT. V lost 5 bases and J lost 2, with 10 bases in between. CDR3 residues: CASSKYSGNQPQHF. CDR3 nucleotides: TGTGCCAGCAGTAAGTATAGCGGCAATCAGCCCCAGCATTTT.

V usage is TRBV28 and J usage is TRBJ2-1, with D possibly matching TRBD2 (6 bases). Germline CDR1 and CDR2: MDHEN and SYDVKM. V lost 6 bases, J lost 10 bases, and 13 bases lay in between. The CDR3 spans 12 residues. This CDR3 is CASSSLAWEQFF. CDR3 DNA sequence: TGTGCCAGCAGCTCACTAGCTTGGGAGCAGTTCTTC.

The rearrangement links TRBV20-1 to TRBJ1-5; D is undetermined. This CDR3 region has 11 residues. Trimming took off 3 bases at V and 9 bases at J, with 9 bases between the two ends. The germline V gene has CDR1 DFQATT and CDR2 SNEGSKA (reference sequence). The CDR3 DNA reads TGCAGTGCTAGCCCGGGGAGGCCCCAGCATTTT. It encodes CSASPGRPQHF.

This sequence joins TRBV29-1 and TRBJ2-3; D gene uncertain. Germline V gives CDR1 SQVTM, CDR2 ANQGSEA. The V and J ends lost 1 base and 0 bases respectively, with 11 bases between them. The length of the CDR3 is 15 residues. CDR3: CSVEGDDLSTDTQYF. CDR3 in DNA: TGCAGCGTTGAAGGAGACGACCTTAGCACAGATACGCAGTATTTT.

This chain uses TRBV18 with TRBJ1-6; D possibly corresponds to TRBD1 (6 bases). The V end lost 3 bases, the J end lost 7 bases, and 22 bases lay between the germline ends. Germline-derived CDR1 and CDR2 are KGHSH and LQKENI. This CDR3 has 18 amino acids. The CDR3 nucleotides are TGTGCCAGCTCACCTTTGGAACAGGGCCAGGCCTCAAATTCACCCCTCCACTTT. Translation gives CASSPLEQGQASNSPLHF.

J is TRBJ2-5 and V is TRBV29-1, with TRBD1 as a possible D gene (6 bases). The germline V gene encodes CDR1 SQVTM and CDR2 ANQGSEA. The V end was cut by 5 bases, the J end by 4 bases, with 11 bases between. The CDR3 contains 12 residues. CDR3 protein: CSVFEGVETQYF. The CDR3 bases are TGCAGCGTTTTCGAGGGGGTAGAGACCCAGTACTTC.

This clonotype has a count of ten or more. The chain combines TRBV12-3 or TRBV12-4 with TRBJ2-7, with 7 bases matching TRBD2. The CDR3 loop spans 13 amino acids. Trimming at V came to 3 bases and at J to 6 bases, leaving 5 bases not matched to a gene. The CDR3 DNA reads TGTGCCAGCAGTTTCTCCTCGGGGGGCGAGCAGTACTTC. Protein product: CASSFSSGGEQYF.

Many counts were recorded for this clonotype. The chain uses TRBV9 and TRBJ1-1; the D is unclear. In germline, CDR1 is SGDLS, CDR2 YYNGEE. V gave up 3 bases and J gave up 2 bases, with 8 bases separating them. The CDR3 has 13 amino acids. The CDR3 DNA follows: TGTGCCAGCAGCGAACAGCTCAACACTGAAGCTTTCTTT. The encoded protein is CASSEQLNTEAFF.

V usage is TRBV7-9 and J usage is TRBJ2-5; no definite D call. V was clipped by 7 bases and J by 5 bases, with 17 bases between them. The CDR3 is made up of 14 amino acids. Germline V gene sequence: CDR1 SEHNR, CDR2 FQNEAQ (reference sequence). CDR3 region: CASKEVHPVETQYF. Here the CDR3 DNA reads TGTGCCAGCAAGGAAGTACATCCCGTCGAGACCCAGTACTTC.

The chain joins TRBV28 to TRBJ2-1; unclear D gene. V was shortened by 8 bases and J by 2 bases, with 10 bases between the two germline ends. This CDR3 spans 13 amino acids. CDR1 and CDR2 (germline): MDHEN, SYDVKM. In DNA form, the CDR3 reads TGTGCCAGCCAACACGACCCCTACAATGAGCAGTTCTTC. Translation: CASQHDPYNEQFF. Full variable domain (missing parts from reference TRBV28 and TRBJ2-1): DVKVTQSSRYLVKRTGEKVFLECVQDMDHENMFWYRQDPGLGLRLIYFSYDVKMKEKGDIPEGYSVSREKKERFSLILESASTNQTSMYLCASQHDPYNEQFFGPGTRLTVL.

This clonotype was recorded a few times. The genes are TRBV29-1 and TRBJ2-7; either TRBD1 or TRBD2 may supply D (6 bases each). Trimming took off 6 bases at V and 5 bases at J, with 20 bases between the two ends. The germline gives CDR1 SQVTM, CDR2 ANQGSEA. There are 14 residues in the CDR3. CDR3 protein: CSVSSRGRVDEQYF. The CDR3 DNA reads TGCAGCGTATCCAGCCGGGGGCGGGTGGACGAGCAGTACTTC.

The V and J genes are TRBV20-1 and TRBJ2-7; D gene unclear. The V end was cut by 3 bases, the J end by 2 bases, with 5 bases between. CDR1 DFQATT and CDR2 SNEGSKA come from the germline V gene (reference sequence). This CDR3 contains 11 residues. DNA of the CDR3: TGCAGTGCTAGCGAGGCCTACGAGCAGTACTTC. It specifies CSASEAYEQYF.

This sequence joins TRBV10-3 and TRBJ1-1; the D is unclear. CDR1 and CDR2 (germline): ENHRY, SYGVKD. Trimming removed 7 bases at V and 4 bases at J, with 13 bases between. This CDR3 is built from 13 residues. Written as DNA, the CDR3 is TGTGCCATCACCCACACCGAGGGCACTGAAGCTTTCTTT. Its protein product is CAITHTEGTEAFF.

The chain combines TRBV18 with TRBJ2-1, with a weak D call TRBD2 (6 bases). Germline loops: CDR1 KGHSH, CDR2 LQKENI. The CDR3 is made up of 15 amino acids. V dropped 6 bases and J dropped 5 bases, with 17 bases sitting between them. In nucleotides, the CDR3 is TGTGCCAGCTCCACCTCCGGGAGCTGGCACAATGAGCAGTTCTTC. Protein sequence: CASSTSGSWHNEQFF.

The CDR3 loop reads CSAQRRLAEAFF. The CDR3 bases are TGCAGTGCCCAGCGACGGTTAGCTGAAGCTTTCTTT. The chain uses TRBV20-1 and TRBJ1-1; D is undetermined. Germline CDR1 and CDR2: DFQATT and SNEGSKA (reference sequence). Between the trimmed V and J ends, which lost 6 bases and 6 bases, there was a span of 14 bases. The CDR3 runs 12 residues.

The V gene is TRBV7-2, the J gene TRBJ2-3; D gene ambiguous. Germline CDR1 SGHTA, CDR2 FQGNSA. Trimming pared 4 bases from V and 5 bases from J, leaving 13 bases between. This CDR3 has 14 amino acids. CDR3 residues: CASSYDRVEDTQYF. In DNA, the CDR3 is TGTGCCAGCAGCTACGACCGTGTTGAAGATACGCAGTATTTT.

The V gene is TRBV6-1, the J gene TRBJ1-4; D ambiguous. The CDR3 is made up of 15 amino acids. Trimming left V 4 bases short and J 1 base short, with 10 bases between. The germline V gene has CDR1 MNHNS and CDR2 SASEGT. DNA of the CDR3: TGTGCCAGCAGTGGCTCCCAGAGAACTAATGAAAAACTGTTTTTT. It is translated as CASSGSQRTNEKLFF.

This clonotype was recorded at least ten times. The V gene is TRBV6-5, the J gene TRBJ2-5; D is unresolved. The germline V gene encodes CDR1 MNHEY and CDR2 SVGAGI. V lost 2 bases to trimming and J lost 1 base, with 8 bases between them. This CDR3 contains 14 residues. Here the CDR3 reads CASSYRRTQETQYF. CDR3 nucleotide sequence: TGTGCCAGCAGTTACCGGCGGACCCAAGAGACCCAGTACTTC.